This TCR beta chain comes out of a study of sequential checkpoint blockade in melanoma. Method: immunoSEQ multiplex PCR; TCRdb's copy keeps in-frame clones and lacks some. The sample comprises about 21,000 clones, 70% to 90% of which are singletons, and roughly a tenth rests with the top ten. Treatment defined: randomized to nivolumab then ipilimumab (arm A) or the reverse (arm B). DNA-damaging chemotherapy had not been given to any patient beforehand. Live CD3+CD8+ CD19− CD56− cells were sorted from PBMCs. The V gene lost 4 bases and the J gene lost 2 bases, with 12 bases spanning the gap. Germline V gene lookup returns CDR1 WSHSY and CDR2 SAAADI. This CDR3 region has 14 residues.

The V call is TRBV10-2, the J call TRBJ2-7; D gene unclear. The sequence came from a human donor with melanoma. The starting material was CD8+ T cells sorted from blood (inferred from file names), obtained from a patient given nivolumab and ipilimumab in sequence. CDR3 DNA: TGCGCCAGCAGTGGGAGTATCTGGGCCTACGAGCAGTACTTC. This gives the protein CASSGSIWAYEQYF.